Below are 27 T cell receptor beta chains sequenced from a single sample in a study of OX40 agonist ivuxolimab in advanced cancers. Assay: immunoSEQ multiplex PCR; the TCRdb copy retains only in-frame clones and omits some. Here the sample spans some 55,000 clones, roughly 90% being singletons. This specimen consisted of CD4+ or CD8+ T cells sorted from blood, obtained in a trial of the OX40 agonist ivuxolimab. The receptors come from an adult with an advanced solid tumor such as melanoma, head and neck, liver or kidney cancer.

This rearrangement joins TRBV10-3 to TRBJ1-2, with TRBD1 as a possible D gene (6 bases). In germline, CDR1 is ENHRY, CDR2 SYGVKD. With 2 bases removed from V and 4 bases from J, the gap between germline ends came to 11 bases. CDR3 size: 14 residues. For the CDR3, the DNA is TGTGCCATCAGTGAGGGACAGAACATCTATGGCTACACCTTC. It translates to CAISEGQNIYGYTF.

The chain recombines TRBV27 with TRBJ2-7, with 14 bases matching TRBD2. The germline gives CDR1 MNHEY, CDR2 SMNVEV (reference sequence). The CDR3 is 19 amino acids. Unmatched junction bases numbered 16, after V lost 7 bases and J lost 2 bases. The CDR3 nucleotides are TGTGCCAGCACTCGGAAACCGGGACTAGCGGGGGCAATGACCTACGAGCAGTACTTC. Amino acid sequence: CASTRKPGLAGAMTYEQYF.

CDR3 residues: CASSFGIQETQYF. CDR3 coding DNA: TGCGCCAGCAGCTTCGGGATTCAAGAGACCCAGTACTTC. This chain links TRBV5-1 with TRBJ2-5, with a tentative D call TRBD2 (5 bases). Germline-derived CDR1 and CDR2 are SGHRS and YFSETQ. The CDR3 loop spans 13 amino acids. V lost 2 bases, J lost 2 bases, and 7 bases lay in between.

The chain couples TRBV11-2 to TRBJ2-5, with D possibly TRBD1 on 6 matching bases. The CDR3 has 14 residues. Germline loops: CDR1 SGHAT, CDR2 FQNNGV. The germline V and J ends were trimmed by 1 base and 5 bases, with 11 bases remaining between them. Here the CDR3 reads CASSLAPRGETQYF. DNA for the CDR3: TGTGCCAGCAGCTTAGCGCCTAGGGGGGAGACCCAGTACTTC. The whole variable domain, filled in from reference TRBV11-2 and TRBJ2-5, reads EAGVAQSPRYKIIEKRQSVAFWCNPISGHATLYWYQQILGQGPKLLIQFQNNGVVDDSQLPKDRFSAERLKGVDSTLKIQPAKLEDSAVYLCASSLAPRGETQYFGPGTRLLVL.

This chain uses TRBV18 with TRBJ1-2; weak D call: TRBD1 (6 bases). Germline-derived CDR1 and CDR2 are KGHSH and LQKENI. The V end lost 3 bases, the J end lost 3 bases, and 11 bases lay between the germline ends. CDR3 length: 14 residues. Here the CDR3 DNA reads TGTGCCAGCTCACCGGCCGGGGGCGACTATGGCTACACCTTC. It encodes CASSPAGGDYGYTF.

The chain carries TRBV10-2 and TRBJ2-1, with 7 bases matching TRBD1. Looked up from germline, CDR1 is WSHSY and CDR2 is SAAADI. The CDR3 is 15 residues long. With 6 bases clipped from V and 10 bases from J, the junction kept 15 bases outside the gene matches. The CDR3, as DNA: TGCGCCAGCAGATCTACAGGGGCCCGGGCCGGCGAGCAGTTCTTC. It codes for CASRSTGARAGEQFF.

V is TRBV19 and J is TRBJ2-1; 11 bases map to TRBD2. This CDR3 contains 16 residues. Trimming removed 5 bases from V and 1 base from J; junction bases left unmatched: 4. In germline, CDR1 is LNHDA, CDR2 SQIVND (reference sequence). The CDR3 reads CASSSSGRNSYNEQFF. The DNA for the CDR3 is TGTGCCAGTAGTTCTAGCGGGAGGAATTCCTACAATGAGCAGTTCTTC.

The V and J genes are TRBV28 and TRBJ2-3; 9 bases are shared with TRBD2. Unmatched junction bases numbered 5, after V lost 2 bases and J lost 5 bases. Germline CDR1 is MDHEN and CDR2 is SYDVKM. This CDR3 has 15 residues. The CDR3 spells CASSLRTSARDTQYF. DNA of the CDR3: TGTGCCAGCAGTTTAAGGACTAGCGCTAGAGATACGCAGTATTTT.

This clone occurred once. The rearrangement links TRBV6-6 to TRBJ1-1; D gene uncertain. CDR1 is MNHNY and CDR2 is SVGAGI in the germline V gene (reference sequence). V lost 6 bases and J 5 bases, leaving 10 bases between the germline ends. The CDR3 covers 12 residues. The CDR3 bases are TGTGCCAGCAGGAGAAGTGGGACTGAAGCTTTCTTT. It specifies CASRRSGTEAFF.

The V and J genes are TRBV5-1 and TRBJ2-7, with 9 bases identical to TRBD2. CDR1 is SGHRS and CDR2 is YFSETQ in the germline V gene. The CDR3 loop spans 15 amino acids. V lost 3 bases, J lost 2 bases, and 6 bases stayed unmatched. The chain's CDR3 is CASSSGPSGAYEQYF. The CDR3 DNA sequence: TGCGCCAGCAGCTCCGGTCCTAGCGGGGCCTACGAGCAGTACTTC.

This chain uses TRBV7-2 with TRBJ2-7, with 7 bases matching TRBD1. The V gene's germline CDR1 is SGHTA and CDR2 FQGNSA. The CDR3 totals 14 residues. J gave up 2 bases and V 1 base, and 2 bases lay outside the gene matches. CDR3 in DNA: TGTGCCAGCAGCTTAGGGACAGGCCCCTACGAGCAGTACTTC. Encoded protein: CASSLGTGPYEQYF.

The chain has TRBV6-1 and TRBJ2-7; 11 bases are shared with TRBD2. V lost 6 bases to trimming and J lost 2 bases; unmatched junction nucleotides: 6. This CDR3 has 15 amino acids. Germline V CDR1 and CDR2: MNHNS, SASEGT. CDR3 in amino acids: CASSVLAGETYEQYF. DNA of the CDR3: TGTGCCAGCAGCGTACTAGCGGGAGAGACCTACGAGCAGTACTTC.

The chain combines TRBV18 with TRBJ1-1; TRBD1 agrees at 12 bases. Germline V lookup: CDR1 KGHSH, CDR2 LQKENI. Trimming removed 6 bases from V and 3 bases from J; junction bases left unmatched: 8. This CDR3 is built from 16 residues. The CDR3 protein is CASSAGTGGLDTEAFF. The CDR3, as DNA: TGTGCCAGCTCGGCCGGGACAGGGGGCCTCGACACTGAAGCTTTCTTT.

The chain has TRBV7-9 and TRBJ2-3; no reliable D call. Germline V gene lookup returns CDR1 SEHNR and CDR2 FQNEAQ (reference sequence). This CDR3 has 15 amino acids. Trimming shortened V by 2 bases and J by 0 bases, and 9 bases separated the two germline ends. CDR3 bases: TGTGCCAGCAGCTTATTATACAGTAGCACAGATACGCAGTATTTT. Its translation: CASSLLYSSTDTQYF.

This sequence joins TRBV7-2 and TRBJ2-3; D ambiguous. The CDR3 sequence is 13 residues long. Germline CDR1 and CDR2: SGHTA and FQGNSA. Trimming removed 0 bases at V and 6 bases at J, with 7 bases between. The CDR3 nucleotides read TGTGCCAGCAGCTTAGCACGTTCTGATACGCAGTATTTT. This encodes CASSLARSDTQYF.

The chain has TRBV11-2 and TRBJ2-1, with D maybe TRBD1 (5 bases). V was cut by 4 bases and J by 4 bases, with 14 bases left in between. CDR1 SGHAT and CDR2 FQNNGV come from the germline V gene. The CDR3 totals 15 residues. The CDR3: CASSYKPTEYNEQFF. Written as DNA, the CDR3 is TGTGCCAGCAGCTACAAACCGACAGAATACAATGAGCAGTTCTTC. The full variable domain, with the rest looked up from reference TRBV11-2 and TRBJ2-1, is EAGVAQSPRYKIIEKRQSVAFWCNPISGHATLYWYQQILGQGPKLLIQFQNNGVVDDSQLPKDRFSAERLKGVDSTLKIQPAKLEDSAVYLCASSYKPTEYNEQFFGPGTRLTVL.

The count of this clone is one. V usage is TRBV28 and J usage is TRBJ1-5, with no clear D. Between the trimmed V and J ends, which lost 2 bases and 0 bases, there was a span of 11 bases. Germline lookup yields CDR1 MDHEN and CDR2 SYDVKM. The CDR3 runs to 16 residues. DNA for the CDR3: TGTGCCAGCAGTTTACCCGGAGGCAGTAGCAATCAGCCCCAGCATTTT. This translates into CASSLPGGSSNQPQHF. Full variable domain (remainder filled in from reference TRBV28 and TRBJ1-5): DVKVTQSSRYLVKRTGEKVFLECVQDMDHENMFWYRQDPGLGLRLIYFSYDVKMKEKGDIPEGYSVSREKKERFSLILESASTNQTSMYLCASSLPGGSSNQPQHFGDGTRLSIL.

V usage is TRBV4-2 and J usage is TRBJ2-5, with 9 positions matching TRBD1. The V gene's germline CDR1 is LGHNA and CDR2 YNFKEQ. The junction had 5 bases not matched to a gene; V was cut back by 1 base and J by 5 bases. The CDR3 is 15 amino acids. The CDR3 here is CASSQGTGEAETQYF. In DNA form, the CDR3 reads TGTGCCAGCAGCCAAGGGACAGGGGAGGCGGAGACCCAGTACTTC.

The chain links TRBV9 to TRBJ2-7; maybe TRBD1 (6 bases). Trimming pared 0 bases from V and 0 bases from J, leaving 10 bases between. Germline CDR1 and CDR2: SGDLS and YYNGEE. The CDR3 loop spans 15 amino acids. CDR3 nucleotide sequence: TGTGCCAGCAGCGTAGGTGGGGACAACTCCTACGAGCAGTACTTC. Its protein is CASSVGGDNSYEQYF.

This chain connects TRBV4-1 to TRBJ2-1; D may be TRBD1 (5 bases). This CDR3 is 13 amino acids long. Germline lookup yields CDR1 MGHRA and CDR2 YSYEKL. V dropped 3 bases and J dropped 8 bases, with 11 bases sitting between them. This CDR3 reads CASSQPWGHEQFF. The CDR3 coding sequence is TGCGCCAGCAGCCAGCCCTGGGGCCATGAGCAGTTCTTC.

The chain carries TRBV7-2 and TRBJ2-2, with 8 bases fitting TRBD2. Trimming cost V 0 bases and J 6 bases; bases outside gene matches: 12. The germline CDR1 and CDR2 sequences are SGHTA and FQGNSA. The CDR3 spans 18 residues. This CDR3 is CASSLAYRASGSAGELFF. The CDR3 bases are TGTGCCAGCAGCTTAGCTTACCGGGCTAGCGGGTCCGCCGGGGAGCTGTTTTTT.

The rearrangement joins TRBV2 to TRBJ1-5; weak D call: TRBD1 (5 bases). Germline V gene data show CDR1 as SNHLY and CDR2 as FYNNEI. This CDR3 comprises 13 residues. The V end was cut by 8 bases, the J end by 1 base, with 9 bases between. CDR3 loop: CASGGGSNQPQHF. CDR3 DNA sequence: TGTGCCAGCGGGGGGGGGAGCAATCAGCCCCAGCATTTT.

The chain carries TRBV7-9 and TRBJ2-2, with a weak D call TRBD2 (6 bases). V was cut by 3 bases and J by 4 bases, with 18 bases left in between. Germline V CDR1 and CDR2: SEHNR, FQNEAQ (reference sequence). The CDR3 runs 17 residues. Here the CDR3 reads CASSFGGAALSTGELFF. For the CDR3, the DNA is TGTGCCAGCAGCTTTGGCGGGGCGGCCCTTTCCACCGGGGAGCTGTTTTTT. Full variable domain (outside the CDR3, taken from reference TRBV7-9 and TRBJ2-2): DTGVSQNPRHKITKRGQNVTFRCDPISEHNRLYWYRQTLGQGPEFLTYFQNEAQLEKSRLLSDRFSAERPKGSFSTLEIQRTEQGDSAMYLCASSFGGAALSTGELFFGEGSRLTVL.

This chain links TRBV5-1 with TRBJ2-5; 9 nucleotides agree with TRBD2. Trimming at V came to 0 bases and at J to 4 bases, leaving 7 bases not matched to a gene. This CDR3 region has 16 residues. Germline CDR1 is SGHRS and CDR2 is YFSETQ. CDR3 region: CASSLAERGEGETQYF. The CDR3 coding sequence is TGCGCCAGCAGCTTGGCAGAGCGGGGGGAAGGAGAGACCCAGTACTTC.

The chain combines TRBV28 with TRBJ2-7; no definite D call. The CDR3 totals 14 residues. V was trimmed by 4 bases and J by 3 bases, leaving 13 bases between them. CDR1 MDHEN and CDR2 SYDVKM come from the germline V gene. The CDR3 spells CASSSPPPNYEQYF. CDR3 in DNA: TGTGCCAGCAGTTCCCCTCCACCGAACTACGAGCAGTACTTC.

Here the CDR3 reads CASSFRGAGYTF. In nucleotides, the CDR3 is TGTGCCAGCAGCTTCCGAGGTGCTGGCTACACCTTC. This chain joins TRBV28 and TRBJ1-2, with D unclear. V was cut by 6 bases and J by 7 bases, with 12 bases left in between. This CDR3 comprises 12 residues. Germline CDR1 is MDHEN and CDR2 is SYDVKM.

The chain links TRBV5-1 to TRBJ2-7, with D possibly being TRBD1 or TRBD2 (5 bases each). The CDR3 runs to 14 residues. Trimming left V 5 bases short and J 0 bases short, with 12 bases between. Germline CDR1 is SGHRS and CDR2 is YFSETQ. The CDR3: CASREPGTSYEQYF. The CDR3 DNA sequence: TGCGCCAGCAGGGAACCCGGGACCTCCTACGAGCAGTACTTC.